This TCR beta chain was recorded in a study of post-analysis software for immune sequencing data. The study's findings and limits: Samples from one preparation batch, clustered by F measure, grouped strongly together. Comparison with controls showed significantly lower normalized Chao1 diversity in multiple sclerosis patients.

Remarks on this clonotype: Its antigen is currently unknown.

TCR beta cDNA libraries included unique molecular identifiers. Roughly 0.5 million cDNA molecules were obtained from roughly 1 to 10 million T cells. TCRdb redid the calling of the PCR reads with MiXCR, one entry per CDR3 protein. The sample contains hundreds of thousands of distinct CDR3 sequences, about 60% of which appear only once. Sequencing used blood. This receptor was identified in a girl aged 2-15 years with multiple sclerosis.

The chain's CDR3 is CASSFPLAGIADTQYF. CDR3 DNA sequence: TGTGCCAGCAGCTTCCCCTTAGCGGGGATTGCAGATACGCAGTATTTT. The V and J genes are TRBV12-3 or TRBV12-4 and TRBJ2-3; the match to TRBD2 covers 8 bases. This CDR3 region has 16 residues. After removal of 6 bases from V and 4 bases from J, the junction contained 12 bases not matched to a gene.